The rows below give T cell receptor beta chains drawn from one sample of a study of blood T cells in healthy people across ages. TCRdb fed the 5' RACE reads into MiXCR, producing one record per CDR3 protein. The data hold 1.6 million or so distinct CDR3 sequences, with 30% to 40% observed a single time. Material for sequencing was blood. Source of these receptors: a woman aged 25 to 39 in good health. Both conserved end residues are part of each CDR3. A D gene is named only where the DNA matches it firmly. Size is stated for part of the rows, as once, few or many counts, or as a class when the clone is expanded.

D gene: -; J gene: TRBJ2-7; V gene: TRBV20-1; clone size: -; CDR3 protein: CSATGEAYEQYF; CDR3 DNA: TGCAGTGCTACCGGGGAAGCCTACGAGCAGTACTTC
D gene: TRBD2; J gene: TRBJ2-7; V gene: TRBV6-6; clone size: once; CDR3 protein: CASRPLAGFVEQYF; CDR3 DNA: TGCGCCAGCAGGCCACTAGCGGGGTTTGTGGAGCAGTACTTC
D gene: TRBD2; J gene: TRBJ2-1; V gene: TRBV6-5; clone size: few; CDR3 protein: CASSYSGGGSYNEQFF; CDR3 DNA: TGTGCCAGCAGTTACTCGGGGGGGGGTTCCTACAATGAGCAGTTCTTC
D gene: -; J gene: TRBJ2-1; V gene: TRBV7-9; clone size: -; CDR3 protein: CASAPDNEQFF; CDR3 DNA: TGTGCCAGCGCCCCAGACAATGAGCAGTTCTTC
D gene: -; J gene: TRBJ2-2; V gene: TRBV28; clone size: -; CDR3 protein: CASSTGWGLGLGTGELFF; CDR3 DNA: TGTGCCAGCAGTACTGGTTGGGGGCTAGGGCTCGGCACCGGGGAGCTGTTTTTT
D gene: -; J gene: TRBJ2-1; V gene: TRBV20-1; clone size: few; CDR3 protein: CSARPQGSYNEQFF; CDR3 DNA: TGCAGTGCTAGACCCCAGGGCTCCTACAATGAGCAGTTCTTC
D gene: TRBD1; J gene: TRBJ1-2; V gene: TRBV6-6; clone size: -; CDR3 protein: CASSYSRGQGNYGYTF; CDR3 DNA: TGTGCCAGCAGTTACTCGAGGGGACAGGGCAACTATGGCTACACCTTC
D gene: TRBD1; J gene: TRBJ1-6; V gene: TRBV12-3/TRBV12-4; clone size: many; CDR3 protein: CASSSGQGLPLHF; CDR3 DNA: TGTGCCAGCAGTTCCGGACAGGGTTTACCCCTCCACTTT
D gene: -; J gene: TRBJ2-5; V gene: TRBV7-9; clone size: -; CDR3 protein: CASSSSLWGQETQYF; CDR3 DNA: TGTGCCAGCAGCTCGAGCCTATGGGGACAAGAGACCCAGTACTTC
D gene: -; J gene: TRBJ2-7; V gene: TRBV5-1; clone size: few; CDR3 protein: CASSLDTTPYEQYF; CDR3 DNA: TGCGCCAGCAGCTTGGATACTACCCCCTACGAGCAGTACTTC
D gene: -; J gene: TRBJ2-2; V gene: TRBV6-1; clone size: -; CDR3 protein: CASMEIAKDTGELFF; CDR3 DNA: TGTGCCAGCATGGAGATAGCGAAGGACACCGGGGAGCTGTTTTTT
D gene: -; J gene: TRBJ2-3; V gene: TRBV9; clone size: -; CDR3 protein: CASSVGTISRDTQYF; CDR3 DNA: TGTGCCAGCAGCGTAGGGACTATTTCCAGGGATACGCAGTATTTT
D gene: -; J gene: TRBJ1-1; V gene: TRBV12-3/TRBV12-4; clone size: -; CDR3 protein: CASRMGAGEAFF; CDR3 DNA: TGTGCCAGTAGAATGGGGGCAGGGGAAGCTTTCTTT
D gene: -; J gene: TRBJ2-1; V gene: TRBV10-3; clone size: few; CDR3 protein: CATTGLNEQFF; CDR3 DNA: TGTGCCACTACAGGGTTAAATGAGCAGTTCTTC
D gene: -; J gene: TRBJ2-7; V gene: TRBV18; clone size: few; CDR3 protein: CASSPPWQLYEQYF; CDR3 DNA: TGTGCCAGCTCACCACCGTGGCAGCTCTACGAGCAGTACTTC
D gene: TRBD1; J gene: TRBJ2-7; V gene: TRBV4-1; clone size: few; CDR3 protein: CASSPPRMGQAYEQYF; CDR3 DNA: TGCGCCAGCAGCCCCCCCCGCATGGGACAGGCCTACGAGCAGTACTTC
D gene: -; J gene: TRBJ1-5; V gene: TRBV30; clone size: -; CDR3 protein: CVTTGAGGNQPQHF; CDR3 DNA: TGTGTCACCACGGGGGCCGGGGGTAATCAGCCCCAGCATTTT
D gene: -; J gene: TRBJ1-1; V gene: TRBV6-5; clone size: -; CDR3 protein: CASSYSVKGNTEAFF; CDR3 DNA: TGTGCCAGCAGTTACTCGGTCAAGGGGAACACTGAAGCTTTCTTT
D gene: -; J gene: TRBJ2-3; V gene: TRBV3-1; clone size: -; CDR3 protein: CASSQGKGSTDTQYF; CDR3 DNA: TGTGCCAGCAGCCAAGGGAAGGGATCCACAGATACGCAGTATTTT
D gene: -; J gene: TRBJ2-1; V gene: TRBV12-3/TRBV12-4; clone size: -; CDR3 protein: CASSSQSANNEQFF; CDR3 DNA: TGTGCCAGCAGTTCCCAATCAGCCAACAATGAGCAGTTCTTC
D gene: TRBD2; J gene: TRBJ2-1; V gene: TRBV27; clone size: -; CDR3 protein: CASSRKTGTSVGNEQFF; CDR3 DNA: TGTGCCAGCAGTAGAAAAACCGGGACTAGCGTGGGCAATGAGCAGTTCTTC
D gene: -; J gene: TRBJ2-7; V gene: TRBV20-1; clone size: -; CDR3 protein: CSARASLFSYEQYF; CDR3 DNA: TGCAGTGCTAGAGCTTCGTTATTCTCCTACGAGCAGTACTTC
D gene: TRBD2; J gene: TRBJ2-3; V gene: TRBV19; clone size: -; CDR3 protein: CAITSGPGTDTQYF; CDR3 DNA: TGTGCCATTACTAGCGGTCCGGGCACAGATACGCAGTATTTT
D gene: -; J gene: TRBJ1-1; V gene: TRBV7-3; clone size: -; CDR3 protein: CASSLTGPMTTEAFF; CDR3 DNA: TGTGCCAGCAGCTTAACCGGTCCAATGACCACTGAAGCTTTCTTT
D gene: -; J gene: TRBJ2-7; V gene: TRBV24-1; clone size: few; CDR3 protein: CATSRDGLRNEQYF; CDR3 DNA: TGTGCCACTTCTCGAGACGGTCTCAGGAACGAGCAGTACTTC
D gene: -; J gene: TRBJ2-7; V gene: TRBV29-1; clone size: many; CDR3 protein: CSVSTATYEQYF; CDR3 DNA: TGCAGCGTTTCAACAGCCACCTACGAGCAGTACTTC
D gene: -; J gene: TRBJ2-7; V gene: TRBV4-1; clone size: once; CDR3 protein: CASSQGPEPGQYF; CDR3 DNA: TGCGCCAGCAGCCAGGGTCCTGAGCCCGGGCAGTACTTC
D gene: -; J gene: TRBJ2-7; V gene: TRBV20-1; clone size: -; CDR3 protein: CSAAGNLPQVHSYEKYF; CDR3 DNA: TGCAGTGCCGCGGGGAACCTCCCTCAGGTTCACTCCTACGAGAAGTACTTC
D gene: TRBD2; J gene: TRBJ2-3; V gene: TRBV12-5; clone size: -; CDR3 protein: CASVPSGGTDTQYF; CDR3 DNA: TGTGCTAGTGTTCCGAGCGGGGGCACAGATACGCAGTATTTT
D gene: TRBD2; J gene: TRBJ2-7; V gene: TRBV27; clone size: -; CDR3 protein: CASSLRDYQPNEQYF; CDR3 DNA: TGTGCCAGCAGCCTTCGGGACTATCAACCCAATGAGCAGTACTTC
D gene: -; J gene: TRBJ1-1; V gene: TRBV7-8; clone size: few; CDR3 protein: CASSLMEETEAFF; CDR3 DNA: TGTGCCAGCAGCCTTATGGAGGAAACTGAAGCTTTCTTT
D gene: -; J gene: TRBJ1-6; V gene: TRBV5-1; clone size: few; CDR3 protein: CASSLELTSDSPLHF; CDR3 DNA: TGCGCCAGCAGCTTGGAGTTGACGTCGGACTCACCCCTCCACTTT
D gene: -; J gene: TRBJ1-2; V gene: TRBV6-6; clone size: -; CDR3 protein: CASSSPEDAANYGYTF; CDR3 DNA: TGTGCCAGCAGTTCCCCCGAGGACGCCGCTAACTATGGCTACACCTTC
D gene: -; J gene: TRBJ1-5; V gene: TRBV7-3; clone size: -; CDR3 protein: CASSPSIDSGTSINQPQHF; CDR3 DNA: TGTGCCAGCAGCCCTTCAATCGACTCCGGGACATCGATAAATCAGCCCCAGCATTTT
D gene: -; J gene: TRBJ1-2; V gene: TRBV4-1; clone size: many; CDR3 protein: CASSQGQFYGYTF; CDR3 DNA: TGCGCCAGCAGCCAAGGACAGTTCTATGGCTACACCTTC
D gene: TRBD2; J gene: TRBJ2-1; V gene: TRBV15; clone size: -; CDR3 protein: CATSRLAGTNYNEQFF; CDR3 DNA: TGTGCCACCAGCAGATTAGCCGGGACTAACTACAATGAGCAGTTCTTC
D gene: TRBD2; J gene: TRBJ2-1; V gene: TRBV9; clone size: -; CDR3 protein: CVSSGGVKPYNEQFF; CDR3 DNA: TGTGTCAGCAGCGGGGGGGTGAAGCCCTACAATGAGCAGTTCTTC
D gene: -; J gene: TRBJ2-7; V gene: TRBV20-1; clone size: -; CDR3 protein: CSASTRLTYEQYF; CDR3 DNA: TGCAGTGCTAGTACGCGGTTGACGTACGAGCAGTACTTC
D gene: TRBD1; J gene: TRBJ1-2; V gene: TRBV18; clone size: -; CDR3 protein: CASSRQGNSGYTF; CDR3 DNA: TGTGCCAGCTCACGACAGGGAAATAGTGGCTACACCTTC
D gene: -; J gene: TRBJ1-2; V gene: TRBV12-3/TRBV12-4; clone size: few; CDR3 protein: CASSFDSSGYGYTF; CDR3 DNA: TGTGCCAGCAGTTTCGACAGCTCAGGATATGGCTACACCTTC
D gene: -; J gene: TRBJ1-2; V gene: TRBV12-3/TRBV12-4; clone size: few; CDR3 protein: CASSLRASGRGPYGYTF; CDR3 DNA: TGTGCCAGCAGCCTGAGGGCCAGCGGGAGGGGACCCTATGGCTACACCTTC
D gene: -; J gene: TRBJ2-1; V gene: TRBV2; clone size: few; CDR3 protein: CASSEAWTPAYNEQFF; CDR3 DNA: TGTGCCAGCAGTGAAGCGTGGACGCCGGCCTACAATGAGCAGTTCTTC
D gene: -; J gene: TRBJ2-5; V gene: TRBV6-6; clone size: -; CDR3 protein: CASRRTGGETQYF; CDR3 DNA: TGTGCCAGCAGGCGGACAGGAGGGGAGACCCAGTACTTC
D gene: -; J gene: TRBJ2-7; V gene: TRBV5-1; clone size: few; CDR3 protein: CASSSSGTPYEQYF; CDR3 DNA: TGCGCCAGCAGCTCATCCGGGACACCCTACGAGCAGTACTTC
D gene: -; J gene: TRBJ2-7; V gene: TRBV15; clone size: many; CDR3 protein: CATSRDHSVYEQYF; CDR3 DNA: TGTGCCACCAGCAGAGACCACAGTGTCTACGAGCAGTACTTC
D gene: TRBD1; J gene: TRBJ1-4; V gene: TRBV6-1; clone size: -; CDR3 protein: CASSEAFAGQGAGKLFF; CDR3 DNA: TGTGCCAGTAGTGAAGCCTTCGCCGGACAGGGGGCGGGAAAACTGTTTTTT
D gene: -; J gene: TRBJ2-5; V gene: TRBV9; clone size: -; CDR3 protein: CASSSDYERETQYF; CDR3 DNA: TGTGCCAGCAGCTCAGATTACGAGAGGGAGACCCAGTACTTC
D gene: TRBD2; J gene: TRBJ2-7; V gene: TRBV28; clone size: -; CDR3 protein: CASSTSGRPSLNEQYF; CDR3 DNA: TGTGCCAGCAGTACTAGCGGGAGGCCCTCCTTAAACGAGCAGTACTTC
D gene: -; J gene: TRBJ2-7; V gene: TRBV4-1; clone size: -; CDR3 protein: CASSQILLRTASSYEQYF; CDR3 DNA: TGCGCCAGCAGCCAAATTTTGCTCAGGACAGCGAGCTCCTACGAGCAGTACTTC
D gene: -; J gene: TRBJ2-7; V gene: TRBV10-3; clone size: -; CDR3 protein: CAISRIPYEQYF; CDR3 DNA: TGTGCCATCAGCAGGATCCCCTACGAGCAGTACTTC
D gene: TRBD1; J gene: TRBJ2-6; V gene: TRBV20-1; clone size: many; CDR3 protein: CSAREGQEFSGANVLTF; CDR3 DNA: TGCAGTGCTAGAGAGGGACAGGAGTTCTCTGGGGCCAACGTCCTGACTTTC
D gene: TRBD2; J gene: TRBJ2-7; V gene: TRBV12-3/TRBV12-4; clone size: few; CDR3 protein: CASKTSGSSYEQYF; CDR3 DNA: TGTGCCAGCAAAACTAGCGGTAGCTCCTACGAGCAGTACTTC
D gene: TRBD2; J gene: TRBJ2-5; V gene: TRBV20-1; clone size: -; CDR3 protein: CSAKWEGRQETQYF; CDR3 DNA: TGCAGTGCCAAGTGGGAGGGACGCCAAGAGACCCAGTACTTC
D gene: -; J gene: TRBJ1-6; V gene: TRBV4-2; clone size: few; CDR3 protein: CASSQGQGRRSPLHF; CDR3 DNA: TGTGCCAGCAGCCAGGGTCAGGGGAGGAGATCACCCCTCCACTTT
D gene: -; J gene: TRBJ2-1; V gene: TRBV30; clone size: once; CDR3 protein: CTWDLSRGFNEQFF; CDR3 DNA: TGTACCTGGGATCTAAGCCGAGGATTCAATGAGCAGTTCTTC
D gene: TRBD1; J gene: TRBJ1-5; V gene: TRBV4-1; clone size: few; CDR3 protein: CASSPRQTGEAINQPQHF; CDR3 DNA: TGCGCCAGCAGCCCCAGACAAACAGGGGAGGCCATCAATCAGCCCCAGCATTTT
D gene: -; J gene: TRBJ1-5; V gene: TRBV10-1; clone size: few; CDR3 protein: CASVGGQPQHF; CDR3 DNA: TGCGCCAGCGTTGGAGGTCAGCCCCAGCATTTT